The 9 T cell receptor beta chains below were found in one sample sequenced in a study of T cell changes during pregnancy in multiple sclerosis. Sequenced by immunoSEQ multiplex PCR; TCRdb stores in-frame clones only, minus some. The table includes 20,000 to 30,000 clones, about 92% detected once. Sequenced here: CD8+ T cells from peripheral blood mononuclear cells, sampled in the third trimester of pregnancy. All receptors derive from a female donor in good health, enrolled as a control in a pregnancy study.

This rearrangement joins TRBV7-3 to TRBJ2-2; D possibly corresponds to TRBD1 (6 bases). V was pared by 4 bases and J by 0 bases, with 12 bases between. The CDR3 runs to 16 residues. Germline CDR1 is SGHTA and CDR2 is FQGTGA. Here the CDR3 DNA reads TGTGCCAGCAGCTCGGTAGAGGGGGCGAACACCGGGGAGCTGTTTTTT. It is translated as CASSSVEGANTGELFF.

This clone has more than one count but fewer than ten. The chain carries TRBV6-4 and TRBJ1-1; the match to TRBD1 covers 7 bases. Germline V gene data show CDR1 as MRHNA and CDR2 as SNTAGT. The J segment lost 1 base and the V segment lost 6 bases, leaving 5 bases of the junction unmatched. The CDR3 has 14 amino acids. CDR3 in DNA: TGTGCCAGCAGCAGGGACAGCGAGAACACTGAAGCTTTCTTT. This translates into CASSRDSENTEAFF.

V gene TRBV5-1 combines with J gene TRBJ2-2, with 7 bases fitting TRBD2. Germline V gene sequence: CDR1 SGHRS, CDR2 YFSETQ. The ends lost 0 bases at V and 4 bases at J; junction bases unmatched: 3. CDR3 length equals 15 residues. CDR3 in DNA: TGCGCCAGCAGCTTGGAACTAGCGAGCACCGGGGAGCTGTTTTTT. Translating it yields CASSLELASTGELFF.

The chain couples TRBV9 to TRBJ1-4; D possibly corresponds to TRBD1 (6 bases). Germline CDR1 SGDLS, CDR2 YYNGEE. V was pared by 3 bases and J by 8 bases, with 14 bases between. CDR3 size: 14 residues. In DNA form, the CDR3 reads TGTGCCAGCAGCGACTCCCTACAGGGCGAAAAACTGTTTTTT. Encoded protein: CASSDSLQGEKLFF.

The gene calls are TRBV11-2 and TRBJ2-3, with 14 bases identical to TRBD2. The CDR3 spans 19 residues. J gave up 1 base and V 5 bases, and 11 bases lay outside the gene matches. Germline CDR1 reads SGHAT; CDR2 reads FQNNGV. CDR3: CASSGPGLAGEIGTDTQYF. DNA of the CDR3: TGTGCCAGCAGCGGACCGGGACTAGCGGGAGAGATCGGCACAGATACGCAGTATTTT.

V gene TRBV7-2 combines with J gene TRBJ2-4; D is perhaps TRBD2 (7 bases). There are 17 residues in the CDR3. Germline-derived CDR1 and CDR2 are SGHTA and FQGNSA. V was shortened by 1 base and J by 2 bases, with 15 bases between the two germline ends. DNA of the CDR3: TGTGCCAGCAGCTTAGTTTGGGGGGGGGCCCCCAAAAACATTCAGTACTTC. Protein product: CASSLVWGGAPKNIQYF.

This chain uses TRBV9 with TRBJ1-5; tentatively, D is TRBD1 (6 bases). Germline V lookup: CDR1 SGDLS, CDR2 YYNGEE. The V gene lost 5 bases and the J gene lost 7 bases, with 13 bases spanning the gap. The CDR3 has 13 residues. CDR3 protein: CASSLGQTQPQHF. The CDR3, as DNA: TGTGCCAGCAGTTTAGGACAGACGCAGCCCCAGCATTTT.

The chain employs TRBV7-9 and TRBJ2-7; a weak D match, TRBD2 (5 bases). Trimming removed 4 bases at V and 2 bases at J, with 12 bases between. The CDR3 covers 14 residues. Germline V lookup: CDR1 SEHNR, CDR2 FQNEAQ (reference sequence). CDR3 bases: TGTGCCAGCAGCTCACGAAGCGGTCCCTACGAGCAGTACTTC. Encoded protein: CASSSRSGPYEQYF.

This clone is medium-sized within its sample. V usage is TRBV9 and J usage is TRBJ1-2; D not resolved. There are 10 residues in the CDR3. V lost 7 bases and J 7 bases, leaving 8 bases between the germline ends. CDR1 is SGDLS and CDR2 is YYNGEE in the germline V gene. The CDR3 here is CASPLPGYTF. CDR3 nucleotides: TGTGCCAGCCCCCTCCCTGGCTACACCTTC.